These 19 T cell receptor beta chains were sequenced from one sample in a study of T cell clonotyping in hematopoietic cell transplantation. As for time point: recipient sample about 28 days before transplant, after cytoreduction. The table came from immunoSEQ multiplex PCR; TCRdb's copy has only in-frame clones and leaves some out. The sample has thousands of clones; 70% to 90% are singletons. The sample here was peripheral blood mononuclear cells, taken before stem cell transplant. These receptors were obtained from a woman between 50 and 59 years old with acute myeloid leukemia. Some clones in this sample may be carry-over from other donors' samples.

The count of this clone is one. CDR3 sequence (DNA): TGCGCCAGCAGTGAGGGGGGGGGCAATCAGCCCCAGCATTTT. This sequence encodes CASSEGGGNQPQHF. The chain links TRBV10-1 to TRBJ1-5; D might be TRBD1 (5 bases). This CDR3 contains 14 residues. V was trimmed by 2 bases and J by 2 bases, leaving 7 bases between them. CDR1 WNHNN and CDR2 SYGVQD come from the germline V gene (reference sequence).

V is TRBV19 and J is TRBJ2-7, with a weak D call TRBD1 (6 bases). The V end was cut by 0 bases, the J end by 2 bases, with 11 bases between. This CDR3 spans 15 amino acids. Germline values: CDR1 LNHDA, CDR2 SQIVND (reference sequence). The CDR3 is CASSIDRTETYEQYF. The CDR3 DNA reads as TGTGCCAGTAGTATAGATCGGACAGAGACCTACGAGCAGTACTTC.

The chain employs TRBV7-2 and TRBJ2-3, with TRBD2 matching over 12 bases. The CDR3 contains 16 residues. V was pared by 5 bases and J by 5 bases, with 8 bases of the junction left unmatched. Germline CDR1 SGHTA, CDR2 FQGNSA. CDR3 loop: CASSTGLAGNVDTQYF. The CDR3 region has the DNA TGTGCCAGCAGCACCGGACTAGCGGGAAACGTAGATACGCAGTATTTT. Variable domain in full (rest from reference TRBV7-2 and TRBJ2-3): GAGVSQSPSNKVTEKGKDVELRCDPISGHTALYWYRQSLGQGLEFLIYFQGNSAPDKSGLPSDRFSAERTGGSVSTLTIQRTQQEDSAVYLCASSTGLAGNVDTQYFGPGTRLTVL.

The chain combines TRBV7-9 with TRBJ2-3; 16 bases are shared with TRBD2. This CDR3 has 16 amino acids. Germline-derived CDR1 and CDR2 are SEHNR and FQNEAQ (reference sequence). After removal of 4 bases from V and 4 bases from J, the junction contained 2 bases not matched to a gene. CDR3 in DNA: TGTGCCAGCAGCTCTGGGACTAGCGGGGGGGCAGATACGCAGTATTTT. It yields the protein CASSSGTSGGADTQYF.

The chain joins TRBV2 to TRBJ2-3; 13 nucleotides align to TRBD2. CDR1 and CDR2 from the germline V gene are SNHLY and FYNNEI. V lost 10 bases, J lost 3 bases, and 7 bases stayed unmatched. There are 15 residues in the CDR3. The CDR3 coding sequence is TGTGCCACCGGACTAGCGGGGGCAGGAACAGATACGCAGTATTTT. This codes for CATGLAGAGTDTQYF.

The chain couples TRBV13 to TRBJ1-3; maybe TRBD1 (5 bases). The germline V gene has CDR1 PRHDT and CDR2 FYEKMQ (reference sequence). The CDR3 is 13 residues long. Trimming removed 0 bases at V and 8 bases at J, with 8 bases between. This chain's CDR3 is CASSLGRADTIYF. In DNA, the CDR3 is TGTGCCAGCAGCTTAGGCAGGGCAGACACCATATATTTT.

V and J are TRBV11-2 and TRBJ2-7; 14 nucleotides line up with TRBD2. The V gene's germline CDR1 is SGHAT and CDR2 FQNNGV. CDR3 length: 15 amino acids. Trimming removed 5 bases from V and 7 bases from J; junction bases left unmatched: 7. The CDR3 is CASSPSGLAGEEQYF. CDR3 nucleotides: TGTGCCAGCAGCCCATCGGGACTAGCGGGGGAGGAGCAGTACTTC.

The chain is built from TRBV4-2 and TRBJ1-1, with TRBD1 as a possible D gene (5 bases). Germline V gene lookup returns CDR1 LGHNA and CDR2 YNFKEQ. V was trimmed by 5 bases and J by 1 base, leaving 14 bases between them. The CDR3 is 15 residues long. CDR3 protein: CASSLAGVANTEAFF. CDR3 nucleotides: TGTGCCAGCAGCTTGGCGGGGGTCGCGAACACTGAAGCTTTCTTT.

V is TRBV19 and J is TRBJ2-5; unclear D gene. Trimming removed 5 bases at V and 5 bases at J, with 18 bases between. The germline gives CDR1 LNHDA, CDR2 SQIVND (reference sequence). The CDR3 totals 15 residues. CDR3 amino acids: CASSLQDGSRETQYF. In DNA, the CDR3 is TGTGCCAGTAGTCTTCAGGACGGCTCGCGGGAGACCCAGTACTTC.

Comment on this clone: The same CDR3 can be traced to other DNA sequences in this sample. The chain employs TRBV7-6 and TRBJ2-2; 9 bases are shared with TRBD2. There are 17 residues in the CDR3. Trimming took 5 bases from V and 5 from J; bases not matched to a gene: 12. The germline gives CDR1 SGHVS, CDR2 FNYEAQ. The CDR3 spells CASSLGAGGPGTGELFF. For the CDR3, the DNA is TGTGCCAGCAGCCTAGGCGCGGGAGGGCCGGGAACCGGGGAGCTGTTTTTT.

This chain uses TRBV7-6 with TRBJ2-7, with D perhaps matching TRBD1 (8 bases). From germline, CDR1 is SGHVS and CDR2 FNYEAQ. The CDR3 is 12 residues long. The germline V and J ends were trimmed by 5 bases and 7 bases, with 12 bases remaining between them. Here the CDR3 DNA reads TGTGCCAGCAGCCAGCGGGACAGGGAGCAGTACTTC. Translating gives CASSQRDREQYF.

For this clone: Other DNA variants within this sample encode the same CDR3. The J gene is TRBJ1-1, the V gene TRBV6-1; D unclear. V was shortened by 5 bases and J by 5 bases, with 6 bases between the two germline ends. Germline V gene lookup returns CDR1 MNHNS and CDR2 SASEGT. This CDR3 is built from 11 residues. CDR3 coding DNA: TGTGCCAGCAGTTTGGGAACTGAAGCTTTCTTT. Amino acid sequence: CASSLGTEAFF.

The chain combines TRBV19 with TRBJ1-6; 8 bases map to TRBD1. V was clipped by 6 bases and J by 10 bases; unmatched bases: 14. CDR1 is LNHDA and CDR2 is SQIVND in the germline V gene (reference sequence). The CDR3 length is 16 residues. CDR3 in amino acids: CASSSQGPGGRSPLHF. DNA of the CDR3: TGTGCCAGTAGCAGCCAGGGCCCAGGGGGCAGATCACCCCTCCACTTT.

The CDR3 DNA follows: TGTGCCAGCAGCGCGGGACAGGGAGATCCTAGCACAGATACGCAGTATTTT. The encoded protein is CASSAGQGDPSTDTQYF. The V and J genes are TRBV7-6 and TRBJ2-3, with TRBD1 identical over 9 bases. V gave up 5 bases and J gave up 0 bases; unmatched junction bases: 9. This CDR3 has 17 residues. Per germline, CDR1 SGHVS and CDR2 FNYEAQ.

J is TRBJ1-2 and V is TRBV11-2, with TRBD1 matching 10 bases. Germline loops: CDR1 SGHAT, CDR2 FQNNGV. Trimming cost V 7 bases and J 5 bases; bases outside gene matches: 10. This CDR3 has 15 amino acids. CDR3 nucleotide sequence: TGTGCCAGCACCTTTCAGACAGGGGGCTGGTATGGCTACACCTTC. Translated: CASTFQTGGWYGYTF. Drawing the rest from reference TRBV11-2 and TRBJ1-2, the complete variable domain is EAGVAQSPRYKIIEKRQSVAFWCNPISGHATLYWYQQILGQGPKLLIQFQNNGVVDDSQLPKDRFSAERLKGVDSTLKIQPAKLEDSAVYLCASTFQTGGWYGYTFGSGTRLTVV.

Concerning this clone itself: Other DNA sequences from this sample encode an identical CDR3 as well. The chain's CDR3 is CASSDRLNTEAFF. CDR3 coding DNA: TGTGCCAGTAGTGACAGGTTGAACACTGAAGCTTTCTTT. The J gene is TRBJ1-1, the V gene TRBV19; a weak D match, TRBD1 (6 bases). Germline V gene sequence: CDR1 LNHDA, CDR2 SQIVND (reference sequence). The CDR3 consists of 13 residues. The V end was cut by 5 bases, the J end by 0 bases, with 7 bases between.

The chain uses TRBV29-1 and TRBJ1-3, with TRBD1 identical over 8 bases. The germline V gene encodes CDR1 SQVTM and CDR2 ANQGSEA. Trimming took 2 bases from V and 0 from J; bases not matched to a gene: 6. This CDR3 is built from 16 residues. The CDR3 region is CSVETWDRSSGNTIYF. The DNA of the CDR3 is TGCAGCGTTGAAACATGGGACAGGAGCTCTGGAAACACCATATATTTT.

This chain uses TRBV18 with TRBJ1-6, with TRBD1 identical over 8 bases. CDR3 length: 13 amino acids. J lost 11 bases, V lost 6 bases, and 6 bases had no gene match. Germline CDR1 reads KGHSH; CDR2 reads LQKENI. The CDR3 region has the DNA TGTGCCAGCTCCCGGACAGGGTTGACACCCCTCCACTTT. Protein: CASSRTGLTPLHF.

The V and J genes are TRBV29-1 and TRBJ2-2, with 7 bases aligning to TRBD2. The length of the CDR3 is 13 residues. The germline gives CDR1 SQVTM, CDR2 ANQGSEA. The CDR3 DNA follows: TGCGTCGGGGGGAATTCGTCCCCCGGGGAGCTGTTTTTT. Protein: CVGGNSSPGELFF.